This passage covers 13 T cell receptor beta chains from one sample sequenced in a study of response to subunit inactivated influenza vaccine. TCRdb redid the calling of the RT-PCR reads with MiXCR, one entry per CDR3 protein. The sample gives about 650,000 distinct CDR3 sequences, 14% of which show up once; 7.5% to 8% is in the top ten. Specimen: PBMCs from blood, collected 14 to 15 days before vaccination. Every receptor here comes from a man between 45 and 60 years old who received an inactivated influenza vaccine.

The CDR3 bases are TGTGCCAGCAGTGAAGTCGGGAATACGCAGTATTTT. Its translation: CASSEVGNTQYF. This chain links TRBV6-1 with TRBJ2-3; a weak D match, TRBD2 (5 bases). The CDR3 is 12 residues long. Germline assignment: CDR1 MNHNS and CDR2 SASEGT. V was cut by 1 base and J by 7 bases, with 6 bases left in between.

This clonotype was seen at least ten times. CDR3 nucleotide sequence: TGTGCCAGCAGCCAAGACAGGTTATACTATGGCTACACCTTC. This encodes CASSQDRLYYGYTF. This rearrangement joins TRBV14 to TRBJ1-2; D is unclear. From germline, CDR1 is SGHDN and CDR2 FVKESK. Trimming stripped 0 bases from V and 3 bases from J, with 8 bases between. The CDR3 spans 14 residues. Combining the CDR3 with reference TRBV14 and TRBJ1-2 gives the whole variable domain EAGVTQFPSHSVIEKGQTVTLRCDPISGHDNLYWYRRVMGKEIKFLLHFVKESKQDESGMPNNRFLAERTGGTYSTLKVQPAELEDSGVYFCASSQDRLYYGYTFGSGTRLTVV.

The genes are TRBV5-5 and TRBJ2-3, with D possibly matching TRBD1 (6 bases). This CDR3 spans 15 amino acids. Trimming pared 4 bases from V and 2 bases from J, leaving 14 bases between. Germline assignment: CDR1 SGHKS and CDR2 YYEKEE (reference sequence). This CDR3 reads CASSQDSVYTDTQYF. The CDR3 DNA is TGTGCCAGCAGCCAGGACAGTGTATACACAGATACGCAGTATTTT.

This clonotype was observed many times. The V gene is TRBV5-1, the J gene TRBJ2-3, with D possibly TRBD2 on 5 matching bases. The CDR3 loop spans 15 amino acids. Germline CDR1 SGHRS, CDR2 YFSETQ. Trimming cost V 1 base and J 6 bases, with 15 bases left between them. CDR3 DNA sequence: TGCGCCAGCAGCTTGACTAGTAAGTGGGTGGATACGCAGTATTTT. This encodes CASSLTSKWVDTQYF.

The chain combines TRBV7-9 with TRBJ2-7; possible D gene TRBD2, 6 bases. V was clipped by 5 bases and J by 2 bases, with 16 bases between them. This CDR3 spans 15 amino acids. Looked up from germline, CDR1 is SEHNR and CDR2 is FQNEAQ (reference sequence). This CDR3 is CASSPGGRGTYEQYF. The CDR3 region has the DNA TGTGCCAGCAGCCCTGGCGGGCGGGGCACCTACGAGCAGTACTTC.

The sample holds a few counts of this clonotype. The chain employs TRBV20-1 and TRBJ1-4; D unclear. The CDR3 covers 12 residues. Per germline, CDR1 DFQATT and CDR2 SNEGSKA (reference sequence). V was cut by 3 bases and J by 3 bases, with 5 bases left in between. Written as DNA, the CDR3 is TGCAGTGCTAGCCTCCCTAATGAAAAACTGTTTTTT. Translating it yields CSASLPNEKLFF.

This clonotype was found many times. The rearrangement links TRBV28 to TRBJ2-2; D uncertain. CDR1 is MDHEN and CDR2 is SYDVKM in the germline V gene. This CDR3 is 17 amino acids long. V dropped 3 bases and J dropped 6 bases, with 20 bases sitting between them. The CDR3 sequence is CASSLGTFPFTPGELFF. The CDR3 DNA reads as TGTGCCAGCAGTTTGGGCACTTTCCCCTTCACACCCGGGGAGCTGTTTTTT.

This clonotype was seen many times. J is TRBJ2-3 and V is TRBV29-1; D is possibly TRBD1 or TRBD2 (6 bases each). The CDR3 contains 10 residues. Germline V gene sequence: CDR1 SQVTM, CDR2 ANQGSEA. V lost 6 bases and J lost 9, with 10 bases in between. The CDR3 reads CSVRRGTQYF. Written as DNA, the CDR3 is TGCAGCGTCCGGAGGGGGACGCAGTATTTT.

The sample holds a few counts of this clonotype. The genes are TRBV7-2 and TRBJ2-5; D assignment may be TRBD1 or TRBD2 (5 bases each). Per germline, CDR1 SGHTA and CDR2 FQGNSA. The V end was cut by 2 bases, the J end by 4 bases, with 14 bases between. This CDR3 comprises 15 residues. CDR3 coding DNA: TGTGCCAGCAGCTTATTCGGGAACAGGCCAGAGACCCAGTACTTC. It translates to CASSLFGNRPETQYF.

The V call is TRBV28, the J call TRBJ2-5; D gene uncertain. The CDR3 has 13 residues. The germline CDR1 and CDR2 sequences are MDHEN and SYDVKM. The germline V and J ends were trimmed by 5 bases and 1 base, with 8 bases remaining between them. In DNA form, the CDR3 reads TGTGCCAGCAGTCCCCTCCTCCAAGAGACCCAGTACTTC. Its protein product is CASSPLLQETQYF.

The chain links TRBV6-5 to TRBJ2-7, with 12 positions matching TRBD1. The length of the CDR3 is 15 residues. J lost 4 bases, V lost 2 bases, and 3 bases had no gene match. Germline V lookup: CDR1 MNHEY, CDR2 SVGAGI. DNA for the CDR3: TGTGCCAGCAGTTACGCGGGACAGGGGGCTTACGAGCAGTACTTC. Translation gives CASSYAGQGAYEQYF.

V gene TRBV20-1 combines with J gene TRBJ2-7, with D perhaps TRBD2 (6 bases). The CDR3 sequence is 12 residues long. The germline V gene encodes CDR1 DFQATT and CDR2 SNEGSKA (reference sequence). V was cut by 6 bases and J by 5 bases, with 14 bases left in between. The CDR3 sequence is CSAPEGHHEQYF. In DNA, the CDR3 is TGCAGTGCCCCGGAGGGGCACCACGAGCAGTACTTC.

The chain has TRBV5-1 and TRBJ2-2; 7 bases align to TRBD1. The CDR3 length is 16 residues. The V segment lost 6 bases and the J segment 0 bases; nucleotides outside the gene matches: 8. Per germline, CDR1 SGHRS and CDR2 YFSETQ. The CDR3, as DNA: TGCGCCAGCATCGACTCGACAGGGTCGAACACCGGGGAGCTGTTTTTT. Translation: CASIDSTGSNTGELFF. Full variable domain (missing parts from reference TRBV5-1 and TRBJ2-2): KAGVTQTPRYLIKTRGQQVTLSCSPISGHRSVSWYQQTPGQGLQFLFEYFSETQRNKGNFPGRFSGRQFSNSRSEMNVSTLELGDSALYLCASIDSTGSNTGELFFGEGSRLTVL.